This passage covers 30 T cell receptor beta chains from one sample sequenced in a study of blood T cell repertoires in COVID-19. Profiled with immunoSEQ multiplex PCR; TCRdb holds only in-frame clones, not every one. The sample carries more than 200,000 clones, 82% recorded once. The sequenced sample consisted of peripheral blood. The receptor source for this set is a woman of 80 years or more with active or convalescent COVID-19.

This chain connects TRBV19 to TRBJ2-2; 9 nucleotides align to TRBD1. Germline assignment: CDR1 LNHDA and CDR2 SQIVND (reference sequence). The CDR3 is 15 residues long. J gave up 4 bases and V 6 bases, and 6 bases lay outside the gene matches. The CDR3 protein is CASRTGGAGTGELFF. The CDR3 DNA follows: TGTGCCAGTAGAACAGGGGGCGCGGGCACCGGGGAGCTGTTTTTT.

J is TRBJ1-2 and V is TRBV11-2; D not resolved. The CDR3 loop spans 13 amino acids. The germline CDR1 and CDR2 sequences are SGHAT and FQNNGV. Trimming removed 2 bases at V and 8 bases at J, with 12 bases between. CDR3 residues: CASSLPGATGYTF. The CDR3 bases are TGTGCCAGCAGCTTACCCGGAGCGACCGGCTACACCTTC.

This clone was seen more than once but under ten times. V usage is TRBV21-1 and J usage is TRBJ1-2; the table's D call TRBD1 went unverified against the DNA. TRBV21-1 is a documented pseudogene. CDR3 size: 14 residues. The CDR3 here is CASNPAPTLQVYTF. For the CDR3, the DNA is TGTGCCAGCAACCCGGCCCCGACACTTCAAGTGTATACCTTC.

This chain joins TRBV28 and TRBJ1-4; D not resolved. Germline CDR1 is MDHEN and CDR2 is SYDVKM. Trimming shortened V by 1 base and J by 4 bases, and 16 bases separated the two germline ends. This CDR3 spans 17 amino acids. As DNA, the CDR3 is TGTGCCAGCAGTTTATTTCTCTCGGGGAGGAATAATGAAAAACTGTTTTTT. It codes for CASSLFLSGRNNEKLFF.

This CDR3 is CASSFRGGRAFGELFF. DNA of the CDR3: TGTGCCAGCAGTTTCCGAGGGGGGAGGGCCTTCGGGGAGCTGTTTTTT. The J gene is TRBJ2-2, the V gene TRBV28, with TRBD2 as a possible D gene (7 bases). V was pared by 3 bases and J by 7 bases, with 18 bases between. The CDR3 runs to 16 residues. Germline V gives CDR1 MDHEN, CDR2 SYDVKM. Based on the CDR3 plus reference TRBV28 and TRBJ2-2, the full variable domain is DVKVTQSSRYLVKRTGEKVFLECVQDMDHENMFWYRQDPGLGLRLIYFSYDVKMKEKGDIPEGYSVSREKKERFSLILESASTNQTSMYLCASSFRGGRAFGELFFGEGSRLTVL.

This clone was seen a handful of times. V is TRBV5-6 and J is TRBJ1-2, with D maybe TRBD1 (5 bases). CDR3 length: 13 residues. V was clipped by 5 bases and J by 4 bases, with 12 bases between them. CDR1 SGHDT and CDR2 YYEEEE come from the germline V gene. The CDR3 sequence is CASSTRGGYGYTF. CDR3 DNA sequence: TGTGCCAGCAGTACAAGGGGTGGCTATGGCTACACCTTC.

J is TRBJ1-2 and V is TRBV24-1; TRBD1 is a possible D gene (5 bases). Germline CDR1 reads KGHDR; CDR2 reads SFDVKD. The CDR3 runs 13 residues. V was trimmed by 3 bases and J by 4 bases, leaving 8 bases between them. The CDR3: CATSDRGPYGYTF. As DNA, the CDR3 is TGTGCCACCAGTGATAGGGGCCCCTATGGCTACACCTTC.

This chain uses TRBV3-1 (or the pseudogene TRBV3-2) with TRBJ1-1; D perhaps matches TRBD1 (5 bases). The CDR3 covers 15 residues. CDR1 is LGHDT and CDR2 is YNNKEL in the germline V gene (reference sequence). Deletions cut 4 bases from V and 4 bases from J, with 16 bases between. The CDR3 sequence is CASSLKIGGSTEAFF. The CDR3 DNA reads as TGTGCCAGCAGCCTCAAGATCGGGGGGTCCACTGAAGCTTTCTTT.

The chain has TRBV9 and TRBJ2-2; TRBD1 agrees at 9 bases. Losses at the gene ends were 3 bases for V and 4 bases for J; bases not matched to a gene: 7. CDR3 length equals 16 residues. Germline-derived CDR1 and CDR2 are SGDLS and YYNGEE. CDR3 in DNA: TGTGCCAGCAGCGACCGGACAGGGGTAGGCACCGGGGAGCTGTTTTTT. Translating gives CASSDRTGVGTGELFF.

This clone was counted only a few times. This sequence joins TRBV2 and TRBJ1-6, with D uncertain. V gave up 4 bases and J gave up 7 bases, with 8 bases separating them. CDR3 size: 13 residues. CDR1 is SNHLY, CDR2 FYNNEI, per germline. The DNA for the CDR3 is TGTGCCAGCAGTGGCGGGCCAAATTCACCCCTCCACTTT. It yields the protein CASSGGPNSPLHF.

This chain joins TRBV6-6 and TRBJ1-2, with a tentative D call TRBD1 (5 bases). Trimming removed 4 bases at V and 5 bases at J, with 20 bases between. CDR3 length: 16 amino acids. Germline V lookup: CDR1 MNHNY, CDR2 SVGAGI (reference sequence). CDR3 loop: CASSSTGQGLFYGYTF. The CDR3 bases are TGTGCCAGCAGTTCAACGGGCCAGGGTTTATTTTATGGCTACACCTTC.

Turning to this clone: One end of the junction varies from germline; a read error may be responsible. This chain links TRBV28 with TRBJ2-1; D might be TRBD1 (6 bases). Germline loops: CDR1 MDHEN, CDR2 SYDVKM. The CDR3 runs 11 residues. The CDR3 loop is CASRLGTRQFF. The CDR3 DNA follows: TGTGCAAGCAGATTAGGGACAAGGCAGTTCTTC.

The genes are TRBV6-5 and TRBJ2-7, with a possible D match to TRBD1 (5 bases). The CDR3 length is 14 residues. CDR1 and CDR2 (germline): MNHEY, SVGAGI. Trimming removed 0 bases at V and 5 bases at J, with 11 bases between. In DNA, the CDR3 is TGTGCCAGCAGTTACTCTCCGACAGTCCACGAGCAGTACTTC. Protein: CASSYSPTVHEQYF.

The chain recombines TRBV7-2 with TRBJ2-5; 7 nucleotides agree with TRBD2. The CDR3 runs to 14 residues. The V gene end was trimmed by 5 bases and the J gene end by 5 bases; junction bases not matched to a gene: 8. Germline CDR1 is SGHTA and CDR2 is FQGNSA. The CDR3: CASSPYSGGETQYF. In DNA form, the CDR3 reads TGTGCCAGCAGCCCCTACTCCGGGGGGGAGACCCAGTACTTC. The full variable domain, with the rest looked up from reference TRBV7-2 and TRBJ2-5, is GAGVSQSPSNKVTEKGKDVELRCDPISGHTALYWYRQSLGQGLEFLIYFQGNSAPDKSGLPSDRFSAERTGGSVSTLTIQRTQQEDSAVYLCASSPYSGGETQYFGPGTRLLVL.

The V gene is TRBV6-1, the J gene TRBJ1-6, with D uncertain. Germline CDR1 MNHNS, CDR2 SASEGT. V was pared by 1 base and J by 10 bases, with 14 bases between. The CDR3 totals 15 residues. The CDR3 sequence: CASSEVNSGISPLHF. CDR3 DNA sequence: TGTGCCAGCAGTGAAGTCAACAGCGGGATATCACCCCTCCACTTT.

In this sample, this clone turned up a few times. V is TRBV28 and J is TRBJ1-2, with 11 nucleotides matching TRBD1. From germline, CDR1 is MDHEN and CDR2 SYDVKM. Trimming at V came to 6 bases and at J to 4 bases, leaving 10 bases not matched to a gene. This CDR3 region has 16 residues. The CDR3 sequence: CASRILDGQGAYGYTF. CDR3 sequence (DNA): TGTGCCAGCAGAATACTCGACGGACAGGGGGCCTATGGCTACACCTTC.

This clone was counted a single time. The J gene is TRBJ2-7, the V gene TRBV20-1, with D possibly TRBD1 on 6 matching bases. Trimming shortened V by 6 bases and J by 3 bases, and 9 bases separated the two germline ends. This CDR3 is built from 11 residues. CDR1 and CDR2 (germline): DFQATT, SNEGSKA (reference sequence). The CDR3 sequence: CSASDSYEQYF. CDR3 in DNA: TGCAGTGCCTCGGACAGCTACGAGCAGTACTTC.

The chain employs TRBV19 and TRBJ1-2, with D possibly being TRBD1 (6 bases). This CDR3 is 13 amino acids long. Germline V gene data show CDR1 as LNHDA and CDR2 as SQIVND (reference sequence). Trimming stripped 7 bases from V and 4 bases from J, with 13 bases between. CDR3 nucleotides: TGTGCCAGTAATCCACAGGGTACCTATGGCTACACCTTC. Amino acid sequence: CASNPQGTYGYTF. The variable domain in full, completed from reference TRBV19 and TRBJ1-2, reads DGGITQSPKYLFRKEGQNVTLSCEQNLNHDAMYWYRQDPGQGLRLIYYSQIVNDFQKGDIAEGYSVSREKKESFPLTVTSAQKNPTAFYLCASNPQGTYGYTFGSGTRLTVV.

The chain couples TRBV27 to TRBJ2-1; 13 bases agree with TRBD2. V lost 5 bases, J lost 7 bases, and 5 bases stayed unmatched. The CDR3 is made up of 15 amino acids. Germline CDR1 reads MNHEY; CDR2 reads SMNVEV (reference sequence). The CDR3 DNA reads TGTGCCAGCAGTACGACTAGCGGGAGGTGGAATGAGCAGTTCTTC. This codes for CASSTTSGRWNEQFF.

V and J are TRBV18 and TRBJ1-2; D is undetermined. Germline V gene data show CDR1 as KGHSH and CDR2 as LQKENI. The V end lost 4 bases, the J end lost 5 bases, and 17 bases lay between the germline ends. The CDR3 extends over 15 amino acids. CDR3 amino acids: CASSQSEGQPYGYTF. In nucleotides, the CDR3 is TGTGCCAGCTCACAATCGGAGGGCCAGCCATATGGCTACACCTTC.

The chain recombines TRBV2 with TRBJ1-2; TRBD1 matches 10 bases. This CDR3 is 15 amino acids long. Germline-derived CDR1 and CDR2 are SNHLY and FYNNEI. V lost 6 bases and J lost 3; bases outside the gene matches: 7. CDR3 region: CASSPGQGRYYGYTF. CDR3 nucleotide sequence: TGTGCCAGCAGCCCGGGACAGGGGAGATACTATGGCTACACCTTC.

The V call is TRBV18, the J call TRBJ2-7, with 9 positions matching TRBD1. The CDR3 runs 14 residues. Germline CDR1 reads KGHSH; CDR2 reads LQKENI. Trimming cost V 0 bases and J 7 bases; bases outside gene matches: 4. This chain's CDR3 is CASSPPGQGGEQYF. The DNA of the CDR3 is TGTGCCAGCTCACCACCGGGACAGGGTGGAGAGCAGTACTTC.

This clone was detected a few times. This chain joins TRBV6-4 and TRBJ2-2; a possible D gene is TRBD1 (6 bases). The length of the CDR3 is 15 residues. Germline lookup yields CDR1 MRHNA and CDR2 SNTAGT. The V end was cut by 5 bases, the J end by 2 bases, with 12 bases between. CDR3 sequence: CASSPKGQNTGELFF. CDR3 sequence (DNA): TGTGCCAGCAGTCCTAAGGGACAAAACACCGGGGAGCTGTTTTTT.

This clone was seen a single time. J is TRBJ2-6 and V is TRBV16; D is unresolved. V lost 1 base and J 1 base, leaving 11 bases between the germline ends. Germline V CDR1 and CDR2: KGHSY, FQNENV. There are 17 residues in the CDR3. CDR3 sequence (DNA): TGTGCCAGCAGCCAATTTGGAGTTGAGTCTGGGGCCAACGTCCTGACTTTC. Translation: CASSQFGVESGANVLTF.

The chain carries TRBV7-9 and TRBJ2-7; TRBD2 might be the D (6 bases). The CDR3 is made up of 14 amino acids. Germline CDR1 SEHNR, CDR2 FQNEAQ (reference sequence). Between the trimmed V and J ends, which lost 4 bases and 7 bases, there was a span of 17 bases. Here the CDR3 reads CASSSAGGVGEQYF. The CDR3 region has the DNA TGTGCCAGCAGCTCGGCAGGAGGGGTAGGGGAGCAGTACTTC.

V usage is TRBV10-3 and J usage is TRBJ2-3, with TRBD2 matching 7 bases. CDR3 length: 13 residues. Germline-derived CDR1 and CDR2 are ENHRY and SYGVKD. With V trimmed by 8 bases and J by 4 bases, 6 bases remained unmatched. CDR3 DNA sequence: TGTGCCATCGGGGGGGAGAGTTCAGATACGCAGTATTTT. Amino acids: CAIGGESSDTQYF.

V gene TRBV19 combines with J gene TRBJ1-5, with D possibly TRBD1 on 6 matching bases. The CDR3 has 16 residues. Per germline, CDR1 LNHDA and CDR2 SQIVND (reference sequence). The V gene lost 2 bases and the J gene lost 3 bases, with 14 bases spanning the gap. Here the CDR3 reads CASSIWGRGLNQPQHF. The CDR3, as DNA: TGTGCCAGTAGTATATGGGGGCGAGGGCTCAATCAGCCCCAGCATTTT.

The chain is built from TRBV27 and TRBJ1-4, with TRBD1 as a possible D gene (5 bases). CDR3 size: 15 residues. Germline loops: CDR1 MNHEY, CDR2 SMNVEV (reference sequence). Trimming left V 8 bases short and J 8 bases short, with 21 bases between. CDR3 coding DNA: TGTGCCAGCGGATTGCGGGGAGGGGTTTACGAAAAACTGTTTTTT. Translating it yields CASGLRGGVYEKLFF.

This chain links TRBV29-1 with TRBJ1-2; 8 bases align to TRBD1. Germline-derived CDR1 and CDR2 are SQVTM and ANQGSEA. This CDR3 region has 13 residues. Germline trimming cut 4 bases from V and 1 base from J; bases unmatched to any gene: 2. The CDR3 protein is CSVGRGLNYGYTF. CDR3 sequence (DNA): TGCAGCGTTGGCAGGGGGCTTAACTATGGCTACACCTTC. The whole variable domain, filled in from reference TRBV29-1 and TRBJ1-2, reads SAVISQKPSRDICQRGTSLTIQCQVDSQVTMMFWYRQQPGQSLTLIATANQGSEATYESGFVIDKFPISRPNLTFSTLTVSNMSPEDSSIYLCSVGRGLNYGYTFGSGTRLTVV.

CDR3 nucleotides: TGTGCCAGCAGCACTTCAGACAGGGCGCGTTACGAGCAGTACTTC. The encoded protein is CASSTSDRARYEQYF. The chain couples TRBV9 to TRBJ2-7; 7 bases map to TRBD1. Germline assignment: CDR1 SGDLS and CDR2 YYNGEE. The J segment lost 4 bases and the V segment lost 4 bases, leaving 11 bases of the junction unmatched. The CDR3 loop spans 15 amino acids.